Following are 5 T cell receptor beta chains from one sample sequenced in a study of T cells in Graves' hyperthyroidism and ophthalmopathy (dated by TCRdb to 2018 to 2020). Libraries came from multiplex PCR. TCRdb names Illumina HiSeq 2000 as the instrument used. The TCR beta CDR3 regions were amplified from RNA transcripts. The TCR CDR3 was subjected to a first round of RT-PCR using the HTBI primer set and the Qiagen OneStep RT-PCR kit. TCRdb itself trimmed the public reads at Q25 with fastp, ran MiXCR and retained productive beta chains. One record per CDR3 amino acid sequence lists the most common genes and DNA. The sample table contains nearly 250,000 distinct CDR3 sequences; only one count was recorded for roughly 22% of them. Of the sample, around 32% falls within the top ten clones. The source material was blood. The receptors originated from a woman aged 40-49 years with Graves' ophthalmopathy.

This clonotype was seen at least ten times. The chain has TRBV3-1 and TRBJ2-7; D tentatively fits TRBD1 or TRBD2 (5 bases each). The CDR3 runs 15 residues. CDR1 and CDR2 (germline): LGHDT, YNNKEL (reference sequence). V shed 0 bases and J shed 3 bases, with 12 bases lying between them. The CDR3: CASSQDPGPSYEQYF. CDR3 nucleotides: TGTGCCAGCAGCCAAGACCCGGGGCCTAGCTACGAGCAGTACTTC.

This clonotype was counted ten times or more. The CDR3 nucleotides read TGTGCCAGCAGCCAAAACTATTACGAGCAGTACTTC. Residues: CASSQNYYEQYF. The chain couples TRBV14 to TRBJ2-7; D not resolved. CDR1 SGHDN and CDR2 FVKESK come from the germline V gene. The CDR3 has 12 amino acids. V gave up 2 bases and J gave up 4 bases, with 6 bases separating them.

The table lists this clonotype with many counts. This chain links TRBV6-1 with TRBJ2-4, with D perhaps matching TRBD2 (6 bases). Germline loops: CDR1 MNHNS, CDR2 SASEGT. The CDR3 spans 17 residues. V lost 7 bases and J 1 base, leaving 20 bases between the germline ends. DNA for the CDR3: TGTGCCAGCACCCCGGGAGATCTCTGGATGGCCAAAAACATTCAGTACTTC. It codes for CASTPGDLWMAKNIQYF.

Written as DNA, the CDR3 is TGTGCCAGCACTCGGACAGCGGAGGAGCAGTACTTC. It encodes CASTRTAEEQYF. The genes are TRBV6-2 or TRBV6-3 and TRBJ2-7; perhaps TRBD1 as D (6 bases). The CDR3 consists of 12 residues. The germline gives CDR1 MNHEY, CDR2 SVGEGT. Deletions cut 7 bases from V and 7 bases from J, with 14 bases between.

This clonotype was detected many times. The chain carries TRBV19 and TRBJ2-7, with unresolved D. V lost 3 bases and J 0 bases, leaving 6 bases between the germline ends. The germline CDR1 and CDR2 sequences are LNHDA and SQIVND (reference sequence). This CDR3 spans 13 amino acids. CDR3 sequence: CASSIQVSYEQYF. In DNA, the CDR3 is TGTGCCAGTAGTATCCAGGTCTCCTACGAGCAGTACTTC.